The present TCR beta chain was sequenced within a study of cytomegalovirus exposure and HLA in healthy donors. About the study: The 110 or so validation repertoires were produced on the same platform as the approximately 670 repertoires of the first cohort. This was reported in a later analysis.

General study points: The tendency of first-cohort TCR clusters to co-occur in the 120 or so validation repertoires emerged from a later analysis. Researchers counted around 160 TCR beta chains as cytomegalovirus-associated.

Repertoires were generated with immunoSEQ multiplex PCR, while TCRdb's copy carries only in-frame clones and drops some. The sample comprises almost 200,000 clones, about 81% of which are singletons, and over 0.95% rests with the top ten. In germline, CDR1 is SGDLS, CDR2 YYNGEE. With 0 bases removed from V and 6 bases from J, the gap between germline ends came to 14 bases. The length of the CDR3 is 15 residues. On this clone itself: Antigen unknown.

The V gene is TRBV9, the J gene TRBJ2-3; no reliable D call. The receptor was derived from a woman in her twenties or thirties in good health and CMV-seronegative. Sequenced input: PBMCs. Written as DNA, the CDR3 is TGTGCCAGCAGCGTAGTACAAAGCAGGCCCGATACGCAGTATTTT. Protein product: CASSVVQSRPDTQYF. The full variable domain, completed using reference TRBV9 and TRBJ2-3, is DSGVTQTPKHLITATGQRVTLRCSPRSGDLSVYWYQQSLDQGLQFLIQYYNGEERAKGNILERFSAQQFPDLHSELNLSSLELGDSALYFCASSVVQSRPDTQYFGPGTRLTVL.